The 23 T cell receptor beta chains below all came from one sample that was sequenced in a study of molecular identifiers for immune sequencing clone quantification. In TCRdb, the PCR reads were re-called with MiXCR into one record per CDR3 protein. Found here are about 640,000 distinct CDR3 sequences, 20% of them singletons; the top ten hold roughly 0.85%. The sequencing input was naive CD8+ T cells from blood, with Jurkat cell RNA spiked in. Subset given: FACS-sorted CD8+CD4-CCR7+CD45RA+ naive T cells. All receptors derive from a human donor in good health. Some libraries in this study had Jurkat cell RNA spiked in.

The CDR3 DNA follows: TGCAGCGTTGAAGTGAGCACACCAAACTATGGCTACACCTTC. It specifies CSVEVSTPNYGYTF. V is TRBV29-1 and J is TRBJ1-2; no firm D call. Trimming stripped 1 base from V and 2 bases from J, with 11 bases between. Germline loops: CDR1 SQVTM, CDR2 ANQGSEA. The length of the CDR3 is 14 residues.

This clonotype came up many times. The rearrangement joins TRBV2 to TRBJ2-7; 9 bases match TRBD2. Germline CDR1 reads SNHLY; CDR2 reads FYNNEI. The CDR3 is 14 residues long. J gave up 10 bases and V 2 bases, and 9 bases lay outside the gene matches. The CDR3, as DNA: TGTGCCAGCAGTGAATACAGGACTAGCGTTCTACAGTACTTC. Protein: CASSEYRTSVLQYF. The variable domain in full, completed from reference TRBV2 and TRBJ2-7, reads EPEVTQTPSHQVTQMGQEVILRCVPISNHLYFYWYRQILGQKVEFLVSFYNNEISEKSEIFDDQFSVERPDGSNFTLKIRSTKLEDSAMYFCASSEYRTSVLQYFGPGTRLTVT.

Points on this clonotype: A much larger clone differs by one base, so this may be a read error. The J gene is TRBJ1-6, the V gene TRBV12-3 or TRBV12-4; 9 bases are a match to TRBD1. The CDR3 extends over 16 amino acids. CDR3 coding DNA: TGTGTCAGCAGTACCACAGGGGGCGGCCGGAATTCACCCCTCCACTTT. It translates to CVSSTTGGGRNSPLHF.

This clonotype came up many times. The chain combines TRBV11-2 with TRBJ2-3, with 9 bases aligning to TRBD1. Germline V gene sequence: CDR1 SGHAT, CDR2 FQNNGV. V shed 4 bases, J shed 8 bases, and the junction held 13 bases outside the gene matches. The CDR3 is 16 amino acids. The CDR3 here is CASSSYTGGPSGTQYF. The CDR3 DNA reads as TGTGCCAGCAGCTCATATACAGGGGGCCCCTCTGGTACGCAGTATTTT.

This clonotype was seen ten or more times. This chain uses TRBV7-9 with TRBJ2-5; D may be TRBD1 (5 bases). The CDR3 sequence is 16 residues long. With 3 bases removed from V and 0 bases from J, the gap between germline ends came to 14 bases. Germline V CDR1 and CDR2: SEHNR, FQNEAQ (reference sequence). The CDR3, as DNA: TGTGCCAGCAGCTTTAGTCCAGGGCCGTACCAAGAGACCCAGTACTTC. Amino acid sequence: CASSFSPGPYQETQYF.

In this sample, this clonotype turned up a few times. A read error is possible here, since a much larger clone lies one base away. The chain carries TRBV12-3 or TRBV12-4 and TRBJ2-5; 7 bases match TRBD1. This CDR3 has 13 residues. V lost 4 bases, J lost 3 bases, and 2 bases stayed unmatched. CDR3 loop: CASSSTGKETQYF. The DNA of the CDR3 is TGTGCCAGCAGTTCGACAGGGAAAGAGACCCAGTACTTC.

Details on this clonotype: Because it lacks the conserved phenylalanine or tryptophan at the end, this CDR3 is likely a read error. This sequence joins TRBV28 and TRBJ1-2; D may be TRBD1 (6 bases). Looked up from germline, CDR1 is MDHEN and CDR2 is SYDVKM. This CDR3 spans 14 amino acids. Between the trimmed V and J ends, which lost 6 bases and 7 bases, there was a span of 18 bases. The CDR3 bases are TGTGCCAGCAGCCAGACGCAGGGGATAAGTGGCTACACCTTA. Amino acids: CASSQTQGISGYTL.

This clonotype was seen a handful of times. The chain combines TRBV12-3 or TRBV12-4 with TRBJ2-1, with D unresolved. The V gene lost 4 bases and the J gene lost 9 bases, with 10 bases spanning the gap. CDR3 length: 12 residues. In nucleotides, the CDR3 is TGTGCCAGCAGTTCGAAGTGGGGTGAGCAGTTCTTC. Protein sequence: CASSSKWGEQFF.

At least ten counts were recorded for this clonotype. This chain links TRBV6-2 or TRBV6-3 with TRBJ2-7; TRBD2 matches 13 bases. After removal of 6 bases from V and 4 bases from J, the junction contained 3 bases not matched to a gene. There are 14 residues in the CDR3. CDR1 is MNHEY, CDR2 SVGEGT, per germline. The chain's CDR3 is CASRRLAGGYEQYF. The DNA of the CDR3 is TGTGCCAGCAGACGACTAGCGGGAGGATACGAGCAGTACTTC.

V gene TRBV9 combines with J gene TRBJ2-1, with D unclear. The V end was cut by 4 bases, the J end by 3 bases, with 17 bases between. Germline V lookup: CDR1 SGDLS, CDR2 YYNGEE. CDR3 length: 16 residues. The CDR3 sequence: CASSTYLAPSYNEQFF. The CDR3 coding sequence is TGTGCCAGCAGCACATACCTTGCGCCTAGCTACAATGAGCAGTTCTTC. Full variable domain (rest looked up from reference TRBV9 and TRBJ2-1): DSGVTQTPKHLITATGQRVTLRCSPRSGDLSVYWYQQSLDQGLQFLIQYYNGEERAKGNILERFSAQQFPDLHSELNLSSLELGDSALYFCASSTYLAPSYNEQFFGPGTRLTVL.

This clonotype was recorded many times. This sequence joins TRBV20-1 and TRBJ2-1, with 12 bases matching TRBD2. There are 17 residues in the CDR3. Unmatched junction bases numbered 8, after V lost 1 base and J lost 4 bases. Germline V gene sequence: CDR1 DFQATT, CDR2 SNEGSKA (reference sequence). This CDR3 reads CSARVLAGGLGYNEQFF. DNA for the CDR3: TGCAGTGCTAGAGTGCTAGCGGGGGGGCTGGGATACAATGAGCAGTTCTTC.

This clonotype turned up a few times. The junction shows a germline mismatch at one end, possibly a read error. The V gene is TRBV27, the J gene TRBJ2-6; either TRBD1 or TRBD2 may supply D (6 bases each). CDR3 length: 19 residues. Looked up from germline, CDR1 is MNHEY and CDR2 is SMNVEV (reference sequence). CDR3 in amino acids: CASSLEDRRVFSGAYVLTF. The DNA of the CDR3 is TGTGCCAGCAGTCTAGAAGACAGGAGGGTTTTCTCTGGGGCCTACGTCCTGACTTTC.

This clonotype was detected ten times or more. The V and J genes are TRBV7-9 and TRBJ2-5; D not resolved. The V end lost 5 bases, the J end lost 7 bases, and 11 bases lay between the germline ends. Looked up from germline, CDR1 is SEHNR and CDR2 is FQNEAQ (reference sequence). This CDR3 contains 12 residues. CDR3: CASSTTGVTQYF. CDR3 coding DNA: TGTGCCAGCAGCACAACCGGAGTGACCCAGTACTTC.

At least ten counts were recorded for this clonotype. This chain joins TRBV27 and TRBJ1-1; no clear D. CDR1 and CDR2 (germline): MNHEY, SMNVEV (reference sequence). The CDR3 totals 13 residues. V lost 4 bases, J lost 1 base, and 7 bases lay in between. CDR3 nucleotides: TGTGCCAGCAGTTCATATACGAACACTGAAGCTTTCTTT. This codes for CASSSYTNTEAFF.

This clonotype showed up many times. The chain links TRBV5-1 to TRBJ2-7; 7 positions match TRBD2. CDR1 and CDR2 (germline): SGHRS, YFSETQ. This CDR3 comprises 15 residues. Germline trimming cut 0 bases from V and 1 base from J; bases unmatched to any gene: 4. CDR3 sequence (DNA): TGCGCCAGCAGCTTGGGGCCAGCGGGGTCCTACGAGCAGTACTTC. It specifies CASSLGPAGSYEQYF. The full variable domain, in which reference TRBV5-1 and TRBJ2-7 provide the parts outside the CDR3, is KAGVTQTPRYLIKTRGQQVTLSCSPISGHRSVSWYQQTPGQGLQFLFEYFSETQRNKGNFPGRFSGRQFSNSRSEMNVSTLELGDSALYLCASSLGPAGSYEQYFGPGTRLTVT.

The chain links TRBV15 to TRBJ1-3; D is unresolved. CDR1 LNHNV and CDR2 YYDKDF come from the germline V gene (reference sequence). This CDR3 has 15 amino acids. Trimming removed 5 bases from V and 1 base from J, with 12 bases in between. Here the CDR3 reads CATSPDRPSGNTIYF. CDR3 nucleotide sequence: TGTGCCACCAGCCCCGACCGGCCATCTGGAAACACCATATATTTT.

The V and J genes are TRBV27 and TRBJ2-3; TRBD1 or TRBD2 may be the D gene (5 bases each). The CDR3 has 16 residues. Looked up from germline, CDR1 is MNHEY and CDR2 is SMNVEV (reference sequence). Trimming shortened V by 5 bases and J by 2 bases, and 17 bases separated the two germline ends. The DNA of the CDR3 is TGTGCCAGCAGTCCGAGGGACGTCTATCTCACAGATACGCAGTATTTT. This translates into CASSPRDVYLTDTQYF.

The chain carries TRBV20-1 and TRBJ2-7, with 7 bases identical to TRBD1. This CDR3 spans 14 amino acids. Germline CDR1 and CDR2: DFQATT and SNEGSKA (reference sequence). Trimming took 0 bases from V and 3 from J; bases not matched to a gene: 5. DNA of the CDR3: TGCAGTGCTAGAGATGAGGGGGCTCACTACGAGCAGTACTTC. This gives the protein CSARDEGAHYEQYF.

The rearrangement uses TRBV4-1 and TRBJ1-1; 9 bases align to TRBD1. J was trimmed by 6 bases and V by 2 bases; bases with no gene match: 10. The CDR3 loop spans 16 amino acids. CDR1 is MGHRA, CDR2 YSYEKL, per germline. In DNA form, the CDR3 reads TGCGCCAGCAGCCAATTAGGGGACAGGGTTCTCCCTGAAGCTTTCTTT. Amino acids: CASSQLGDRVLPEAFF.

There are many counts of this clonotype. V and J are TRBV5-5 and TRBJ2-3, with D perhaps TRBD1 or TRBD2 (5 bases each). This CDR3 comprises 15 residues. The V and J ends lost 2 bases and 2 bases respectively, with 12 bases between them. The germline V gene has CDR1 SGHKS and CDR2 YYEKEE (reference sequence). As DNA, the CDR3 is TGTGCCAGCAGCTTTAATTGGGGGTCCACAGATACGCAGTATTTT. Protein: CASSFNWGSTDTQYF.

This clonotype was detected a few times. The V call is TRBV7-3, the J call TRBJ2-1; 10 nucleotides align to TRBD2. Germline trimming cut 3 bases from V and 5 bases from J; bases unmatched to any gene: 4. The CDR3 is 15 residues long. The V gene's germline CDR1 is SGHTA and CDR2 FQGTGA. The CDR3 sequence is CASSFGLAVNNEQFF. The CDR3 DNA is TGTGCCAGCAGCTTTGGACTAGCGGTTAACAATGAGCAGTTCTTC.

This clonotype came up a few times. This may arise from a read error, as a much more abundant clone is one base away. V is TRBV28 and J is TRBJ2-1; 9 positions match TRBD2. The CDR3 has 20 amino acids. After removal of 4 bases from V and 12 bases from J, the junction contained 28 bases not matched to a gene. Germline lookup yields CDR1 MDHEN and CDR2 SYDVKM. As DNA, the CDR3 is TGTGCCAGCAGTTCCAGAGCCAATTCCGGGACTAGCCCGGTGGTCGGAGGGCAGTTCTTC. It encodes CASSSRANSGTSPVVGGQFF. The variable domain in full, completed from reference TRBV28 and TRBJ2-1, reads DVKVTQSSRYLVKRTGEKVFLECVQDMDHENMFWYRQDPGLGLRLIYFSYDVKMKEKGDIPEGYSVSREKKERFSLILESASTNQTSMYLCASSSRANSGTSPVVGGQFFGPGTRLTVL.

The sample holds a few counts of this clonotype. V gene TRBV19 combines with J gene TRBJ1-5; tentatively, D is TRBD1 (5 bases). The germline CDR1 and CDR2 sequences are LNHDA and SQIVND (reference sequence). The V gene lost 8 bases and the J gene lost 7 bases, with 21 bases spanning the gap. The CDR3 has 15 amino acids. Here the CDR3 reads CASHQGWAAGQPQHF. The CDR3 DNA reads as TGTGCCAGTCACCAAGGGTGGGCTGCAGGGCAGCCCCAGCATTTT.